This T cell receptor (beta chain) is drawn from a study of cytomegalovirus exposure and HLA in healthy donors. Study observations and caveats: In vitro assays verified that three CMV-associated chains recognized CMV antigens specifically.

The PCR contained 60 Vbeta and 13 Jbeta primers. Assay: immunoSEQ multiplex PCR; the TCRdb copy retains only in-frame clones and omits some. Across roughly 100,000 clones, the top ten clones capture roughly 14% of the sample. Germline CDR1 and CDR2: SGHVS and FQNEAQ. The CDR3 runs to 13 residues. Trimming removed 5 bases from V and 7 bases from J; junction bases left unmatched: 5. Turning to this clone: Its antigen is undetermined.

Sequences were obtained from PBMCs. The sequence derives from a man aged 50-59 years in good health and CMV-seropositive. The chain carries TRBV7-8 and TRBJ2-7; 10 bases match TRBD1. CDR3 sequence: CASSPDRGREQYV. The DNA of the CDR3 is TGTGCCAGCAGCCCAGACAGGGGGCGGGAGCAGTACGTC.